These T cell receptor beta chains were read from a single sample in a study of shared clonotypes between healthy human individuals. Measured with immunoSEQ multiplex PCR; TCRdb has only the in-frame clones, and not every one. The sample has about 1 million clones; around 78% are singletons. The sequenced sample consisted of memory CD4+ T cells from PBMCs. The receptors here all came from a young man in good health. Some clones in this sample may be carry-over from other donors' samples. Both conserved end residues are part of each CDR3. Fields, in order: D gene, V gene, J gene, clone size, CDR3 DNA, CDR3 protein. The D gene is left open where the match is weak. Clone size is shown for a subset of rows, as once, few, many or a class of expanded clone.

D gene: TRBD2; V gene: TRBV4-3; J gene: TRBJ2-7; clone size: .; CDR3 DNA: TGCGCCAGCAGCCAAGGACTAGCGGGGAACTCCTACGAGCAGTACTTC; CDR3 protein: CASSQGLAGNSYEQYF
D gene: .; V gene: TRBV20-1; J gene: TRBJ1-1; clone size: .; CDR3 DNA: TGCAGTGCTAGAGGGGATTTTGAAGCTTTCTTT; CDR3 protein: CSARGDFEAFF
D gene: .; V gene: TRBV7-9; J gene: TRBJ2-5; clone size: many; CDR3 DNA: TGTGCCAGCACCCGAAGGGACGGGAGAGCAGAGACCCAGTACTTC; CDR3 protein: CASTRRDGRAETQYF
D gene: TRBD1; V gene: TRBV6-6; J gene: TRBJ2-4; clone size: .; CDR3 DNA: TGTGCCAGCAGTTACTCCGGGACAGTTTTAAACATTCAGTACTTC; CDR3 protein: CASSYSGTVLNIQYF
D gene: .; V gene: TRBV5-3; J gene: TRBJ1-1; clone size: .; CDR3 DNA: TGTGCCAGAAGTTCGGGTCGGCGCACTGAAGCTTTCTTT; CDR3 protein: CARSSGRRTEAFF
D gene: .; V gene: TRBV29-1; J gene: TRBJ1-1; clone size: .; CDR3 DNA: TGCAGCGTTGTTGGTATACAGACTGGGGGCACTGAAGCTTTCTTT; CDR3 protein: CSVVGIQTGGTEAFF
D gene: .; V gene: TRBV5-1; J gene: TRBJ1-2; clone size: .; CDR3 DNA: TGCGCCAGCAGCTTGGATCCAGGGAAAAACTATGGCTACACCTTC; CDR3 protein: CASSLDPGKNYGYTF
D gene: .; V gene: TRBV30; J gene: TRBJ1-5; clone size: once; CDR3 DNA: TGTGCCTGGAGTGTACGTAATAAGGGTAATCAGCCCCAGCATTTT; CDR3 protein: CAWSVRNKGNQPQHF
D gene: .; V gene: TRBV5-6; J gene: TRBJ2-6; clone size: once; CDR3 DNA: TGTGCCAGCAGCTTCGGAGATGGGGCCAACGTCCTGACTTTC; CDR3 protein: CASSFGDGANVLTF
D gene: .; V gene: TRBV5-8; J gene: TRBJ2-1; clone size: .; CDR3 DNA: TGTGCCAGCAGCTGGGCCCAAGCCGAGCAGTTCTTC; CDR3 protein: CASSWAQAEQFF
D gene: TRBD1; V gene: TRBV18; J gene: TRBJ1-2; clone size: few; CDR3 DNA: TGTGCCAGCTCACTGCCGACAGGGGCCTATGGCTACACCTTC; CDR3 protein: CASSLPTGAYGYTF
D gene: .; V gene: TRBV7-3; J gene: TRBJ2-5; clone size: few; CDR3 DNA: TGTGCCAGCAGCTTAGGCCCAACACAGGGACCTACCCACTTC; CDR3 protein: CASSLGPTQGPTHF
D gene: .; V gene: TRBV2; J gene: TRBJ2-3; clone size: .; CDR3 DNA: TGTGCCGTGACGCCGGGACGTGGCACAGATACGCAGTATTTT; CDR3 protein: CAVTPGRGTDTQYF
D gene: .; V gene: TRBV28; J gene: TRBJ1-5; clone size: .; CDR3 DNA: TGTGCCAGCAGTTTAGGGGCCAGGGTCGGGCAGCCCCAGCATTTT; CDR3 protein: CASSLGARVGQPQHF
D gene: TRBD2; V gene: TRBV6-1; J gene: TRBJ2-1; clone size: many; CDR3 DNA: TGTGCCAGCAGTGAAAGTCCGGGACTAGCGGGAGTGTGGGGTGAGCAGTTCTTC; CDR3 protein: CASSESPGLAGVWGEQFF
D gene: TRBD1; V gene: TRBV28; J gene: TRBJ1-2; clone size: .; CDR3 DNA: TGTGCCAGCAGTTTATCCCACGGACAGGGGCGTGGCTACACCTTC; CDR3 protein: CASSLSHGQGRGYTF
D gene: .; V gene: TRBV27; J gene: TRBJ1-6; clone size: .; CDR3 DNA: TGTGCCAGCACCCCGGGCAGGGGAGAGTCACCCCTCCACTTT; CDR3 protein: CASTPGRGESPLHF
D gene: .; V gene: TRBV2; J gene: TRBJ1-1; clone size: .; CDR3 DNA: TGTGCCAGCAGGGAATATAGCCTTAGTTTGGCTGAAGCTTTCTTT; CDR3 protein: CASREYSLSLAEAFF
D gene: .; V gene: TRBV27; J gene: TRBJ2-2; clone size: .; CDR3 DNA: TGTGCCAGCAGAAACACCGGGGAGCTGTTTTTT; CDR3 protein: CASRNTGELFF
D gene: .; V gene: TRBV2; J gene: TRBJ1-1; clone size: .; CDR3 DNA: TGTGCCAGCAGTTCTACGGCACCGGGGACTGAAGCTTTCTTT; CDR3 protein: CASSSTAPGTEAFF
D gene: .; V gene: TRBV9; J gene: TRBJ1-1; clone size: .; CDR3 DNA: TGTGCCAGCAGCTATTACAGACTGAACACTGAAGCTTTCTTT; CDR3 protein: CASSYYRLNTEAFF
D gene: .; V gene: TRBV7-8; J gene: TRBJ1-1; clone size: .; CDR3 DNA: TGTGCCAGCAGCAGACTTGGGGGATGGGGGGTAAACACTGAAGCTTTCTTT; CDR3 protein: CASSRLGGWGVNTEAFF
D gene: .; V gene: TRBV21-1; J gene: TRBJ1-5; clone size: once; CDR3 DNA: TGTGCCAGCAGCAGTCTGAGGGCCCAGCCCCAGCATTTT; CDR3 protein: CASSSLRAQPQHF
D gene: .; V gene: TRBV6-5; J gene: TRBJ1-1; clone size: .; CDR3 DNA: TGTGCCAGCAGTCTCACGGGGGGGGCGAACACTGAAGCTTTCTTT; CDR3 protein: CASSLTGGANTEAFF